These 15 T cell receptor beta chains were all obtained from the same sample, sequenced in a study of response to subunit inactivated influenza vaccine. TCRdb reanalysed the RT-PCR reads using MiXCR and keeps one entry per CDR3 protein. The sample lists more than 700,000 distinct CDR3 sequences, over 20% occurring once. The specimen was PBMCs from blood, collected about 5 days after vaccination. The receptors shown here come from a man aged 45-60 years who received an inactivated influenza vaccine.

This clonotype was found many times. V is TRBV6-1 and J is TRBJ1-5; D is possibly TRBD1 (5 bases). CDR1 and CDR2 from the germline V gene are MNHNS and SASEGT. Trimming pared 5 bases from V and 0 bases from J, leaving 8 bases between. The CDR3 consists of 14 residues. The CDR3 nucleotides read TGTGCCAGCAGTCGACAGATTAGCAATCAGCCCCAGCATTTT. Translating it yields CASSRQISNQPQHF.

The chain uses TRBV24-1 and TRBJ2-5; the D gene could be TRBD1 or TRBD2 (5 bases each). The CDR3 extends over 16 amino acids. Germline V CDR1 and CDR2: KGHDR, SFDVKD. Trimming shortened V by 3 bases and J by 1 base, and 14 bases separated the two germline ends. This CDR3 reads CATSDARDRAQETQYF. The CDR3 DNA is TGTGCCACCAGTGATGCCCGGGACCGCGCCCAAGAGACCCAGTACTTC.

This rearrangement joins TRBV4-2 to TRBJ2-7; 8 nucleotides align to TRBD1. The CDR3 contains 16 residues. Trimming cost V 0 bases and J 4 bases; bases outside gene matches: 8. Germline V gene lookup returns CDR1 LGHNA and CDR2 YNFKEQ. The CDR3 region is CASSQESGGAMYEQYF. The DNA for the CDR3 is TGTGCCAGCAGCCAAGAATCAGGGGGCGCGATGTACGAGCAGTACTTC.

This clonotype has only a few counts. The genes are TRBV4-3 and TRBJ1-2, with D tentatively TRBD1 (5 bases). Trimming left V 1 base short and J 4 bases short, with 19 bases between. There are 17 residues in the CDR3. Per germline, CDR1 LGHNA and CDR2 YSLEER. The CDR3 sequence is CASSQGAGQTGGYGYTF. The CDR3 region has the DNA TGCGCCAGCAGCCAAGGGGCCGGGCAGACCGGGGGCTATGGCTACACCTTC.

This clonotype was seen a handful of times. The chain combines TRBV6-5 with TRBJ2-5; D not resolved. This CDR3 is 14 amino acids long. V lost 0 bases and J 0 bases, leaving 5 bases between the germline ends. Germline-derived CDR1 and CDR2 are MNHEY and SVGAGI. The CDR3 is CASSYSEYQETQYF. For the CDR3, the DNA is TGTGCCAGCAGTTACTCGGAGTACCAAGAGACCCAGTACTTC.

The chain couples TRBV20-1 to TRBJ1-1; D is unclear. Germline lookup yields CDR1 DFQATT and CDR2 SNEGSKA (reference sequence). With 3 bases removed from V and 6 bases from J, the gap between germline ends came to 8 bases. This CDR3 is built from 11 residues. The CDR3, as DNA: TGCAGTGCTAGGAGAAATGCTGAAGCTTTCTTT. As protein: CSARRNAEAFF.

The sample holds a few counts of this clonotype. V usage is TRBV15 and J usage is TRBJ2-1; 16 bases line up with TRBD2. V gave up 8 bases and J gave up 7 bases; unmatched junction bases: 14. CDR1 is LNHNV and CDR2 is YYDKDF in the germline V gene (reference sequence). CDR3 length: 18 amino acids. CDR3 amino acids: CATWGLAGGPQIRNEQFF. The CDR3 bases are TGTGCCACCTGGGGACTAGCGGGAGGGCCGCAAATTAGGAATGAGCAGTTCTTC.

The rearrangement links TRBV20-1 to TRBJ2-7; 8 nucleotides match TRBD2. Germline V gene data show CDR1 as DFQATT and CDR2 as SNEGSKA (reference sequence). This CDR3 contains 18 residues. J gave up 1 base and V 2 bases, and 16 bases lay outside the gene matches. The CDR3 nucleotides read TGCAGTGCTAGATCTGGGACTAGTAATCCCCCCGCTTCCTACGAGCAGTACTTC. This gives the protein CSARSGTSNPPASYEQYF.

The chain uses TRBV6-5 and TRBJ2-7; either TRBD1 or TRBD2 may supply D (5 bases each). Trimming left V 5 bases short and J 5 bases short, with 10 bases between. CDR3 size: 12 residues. Germline lookup yields CDR1 MNHEY and CDR2 SVGAGI. The CDR3 loop is CASSPTGHEQYF. CDR3 coding DNA: TGTGCCAGCAGTCCCACGGGGCACGAGCAGTACTTC.

This clonotype was observed a handful of times. The V gene is TRBV20-1, the J gene TRBJ2-4; 7 nucleotides match TRBD2. J lost 6 bases, V lost 3 bases, and 8 bases had no gene match. Germline assignment: CDR1 DFQATT and CDR2 SNEGSKA (reference sequence). This CDR3 is 14 amino acids long. CDR3: CSASAGEGLNIQYF. The CDR3 nucleotides are TGCAGTGCTAGCGCTGGGGAGGGTCTAAACATTCAGTACTTC.

The chain has TRBV29-1 and TRBJ2-1, with TRBD2 matching 9 bases. The ends lost 6 bases at V and 9 bases at J; junction bases unmatched: 12. This CDR3 region has 14 residues. Germline CDR1 reads SQVTM; CDR2 reads ANQGSEA. The CDR3 is CSVLAGAMEGEQFF. CDR3 coding DNA: TGCAGCGTCTTAGCGGGGGCTATGGAGGGTGAGCAGTTCTTC.

The CDR3 bases are TGCAGCGTTGGGCCTGGGTTGGACTCAGGGGGAACCACAGATACGCAGTATTTT. This sequence encodes CSVGPGLDSGGTTDTQYF. The chain uses TRBV29-1 and TRBJ2-3; the match to TRBD1 covers 7 bases. The CDR3 has 18 amino acids. Germline trimming cut 4 bases from V and 2 bases from J; bases unmatched to any gene: 18. Germline V gene sequence: CDR1 SQVTM, CDR2 ANQGSEA.

CDR3 DNA: TGTGCCAGCAGCCGCCTGTCTGAAGCTTTCTTT. This encodes CASSRLSEAFF. The chain employs TRBV14 and TRBJ1-1; D unresolved. In germline, CDR1 is SGHDN, CDR2 FVKESK. The germline V and J ends were trimmed by 4 bases and 6 bases, with 6 bases remaining between them. The CDR3 extends over 11 amino acids.

The rearrangement uses TRBV20-1 and TRBJ2-7; the match to TRBD2 covers 7 bases. This CDR3 has 14 amino acids. Looked up from germline, CDR1 is DFQATT and CDR2 is SNEGSKA (reference sequence). V lost 6 bases and J lost 7; bases outside the gene matches: 15. In DNA form, the CDR3 reads TGCAGTGCCCCCCGGGAGAGACTAGCTGGGGAGCAGTACTTC. Protein: CSAPRERLAGEQYF.

This clonotype was recorded at least ten times. The chain joins TRBV12-3 or TRBV12-4 to TRBJ2-5, with 10 bases aligning to TRBD2. J was trimmed by 4 bases and V by 6 bases; bases with no gene match: 5. There are 14 residues in the CDR3. This CDR3 reads CASSLGLASETQYF. The CDR3 coding sequence is TGTGCCAGCAGCCTGGGACTAGCGTCAGAGACCCAGTACTTC.